Listed below are T cell receptor beta chains from one sample, sequenced in a study of cytomegalovirus exposure and HLA in healthy donors. The repertoire was sequenced with immunoSEQ multiplex PCR; TCRdb's copy has only in-frame clones and lacks some. The sample contains more than 95,000 clones, over 12% of which appear only once. Specimen: PBMCs. The receptors here all came from a female donor in good health and CMV-seronegative. CDR3s include the opening cysteine and the closing phenylalanine or tryptophan. The D gene is left open where the match is weak. Not every row has a clone size; where given, it reads once, few, many or a size class.

clone_size j_call v_call d_call cdr3_nt cdr3_aa
few TRBJ2-5 TRBV7-2 TRBD1 TGTGCCAGCAGCTTAGCGGACAGGGGAGGAGAGACCCAGTACTTC CASSLADRGGETQYF
few TRBJ1-2 TRBV9 NA TGTGCCAGCAGCAAGGACTTTGCGGCTAACTATGGCTACACCTTC CASSKDFAANYGYTF
NA TRBJ1-5 TRBV30 TRBD1 TGTGCCTGGAGCCCGGGACAGGGAAAGAATCAGCCCCAGCATTTT CAWSPGQGKNQPQHF
few TRBJ2-3 TRBV9 TRBD1 TGTGCCAGCAGCGGGACAGGGAATCACAGAGATACGCAGTATTTT CASSGTGNHRDTQYF
few TRBJ1-1 TRBV5-1 NA TGCGCCAGCAGCACGGGTGTAGAGACTGAAGCTTTCTTT CASSTGVETEAFF
NA TRBJ1-1 TRBV28 NA TGTGCCAGCAGTTTATTCAGGAACACTGAAGCTTTCTTT CASSLFRNTEAFF
NA TRBJ2-2 TRBV27 TRBD2 TGTGCCAGCAGTTTACGGCTAGCGGGATTATATGCCGGGGAGCTGTTTTTT CASSLRLAGLYAGELFF
few TRBJ2-5 TRBV5-4 TRBD1 TGTGCCGCAGGGGACAGGGGAGAAGAGACCCAGTACTTC CAAGDRGEETQYF
NA TRBJ2-5 TRBV11-2 TRBD1 TGTGCCAGCAGCCCCGGCAGGGGGAGTGAGACCCAGTACTTC CASSPGRGSETQYF
NA TRBJ1-4 TRBV19 NA TGTGCCAGTAGCGACACGACGGATGAAAAACTGTTTTTT CASSDTTDEKLFF
NA TRBJ1-2 TRBV7-2 TRBD1 TGTGCCAGCAGCACCTTTACAGGGGACTATGGCTACACCTTC CASSTFTGDYGYTF
few TRBJ2-7 TRBV13 NA TGTGCCAGCAGGCGGGGACCTGGGGTCCTCGAGCAGTACTTC CASRRGPGVLEQYF
NA TRBJ1-5 TRBV9 NA TGTGCCAGCAACAAAATGGGCAATCAGCCCCAGCATTTT CASNKMGNQPQHF
NA TRBJ2-2 TRBV18 NA TGTGCCAGCTCACCACCCCAGGGTTTTACCGGGGAGCTGTTTTTT CASSPPQGFTGELFF
NA TRBJ2-7 TRBV21-1 NA TGTGCCAGCAGCAAAATTACTGAGGGGGCTAGAACCTACGAGCAGTACTTC CASSKITEGARTYEQYF
NA TRBJ2-5 TRBV6-5 NA TGTGCCAGCAGTTACTCGCTGCGAGAGACCCAGTACTTC CASSYSLRETQYF